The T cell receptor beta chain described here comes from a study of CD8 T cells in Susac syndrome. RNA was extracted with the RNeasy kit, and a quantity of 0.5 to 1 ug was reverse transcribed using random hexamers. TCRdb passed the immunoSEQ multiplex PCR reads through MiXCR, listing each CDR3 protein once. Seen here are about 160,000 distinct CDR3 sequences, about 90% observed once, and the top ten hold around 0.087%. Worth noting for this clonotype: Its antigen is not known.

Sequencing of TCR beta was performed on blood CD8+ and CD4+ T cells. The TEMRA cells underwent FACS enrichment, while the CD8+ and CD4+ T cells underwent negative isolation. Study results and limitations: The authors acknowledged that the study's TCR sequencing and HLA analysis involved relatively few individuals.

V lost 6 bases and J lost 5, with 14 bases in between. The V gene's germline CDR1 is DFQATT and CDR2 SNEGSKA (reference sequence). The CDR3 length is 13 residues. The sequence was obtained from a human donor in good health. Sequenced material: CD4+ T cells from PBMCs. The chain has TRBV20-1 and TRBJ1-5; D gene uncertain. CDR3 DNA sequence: TGCAGTGCCCGCGGTAATCCGGATCAGCCCCAGCATTTT. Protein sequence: CSARGNPDQPQHF.